This TCR beta chain came from a study of cytomegalovirus exposure and HLA in healthy donors. For this clone: Its specificity is unknown.

With 60 Vbeta and 13 Jbeta primers, the PCR was carried out. Libraries were prepared by immunoSEQ multiplex PCR; TCRdb keeps only in-frame clonotypes and omits some of them. The table records about 140,000 clones, over 70% of them present only once. General study points: Further analysis was carried out later, and it showed several of the most significant clusters appearing linked to common viral pathogens. In a later analysis, a missense DCLRE1C variant was linked to TCR beta V- and J-gene trimming.

This sequence was found in a woman between 35 and 50 years old in good health and CMV-seronegative. The sequencing input was PBMCs.

CDR3 DNA: TGCAGCGTTCTACAGGGCTGGGGGGGCTACACCTTC. It codes for CSVLQGWGGYTF. V usage is TRBV29-1 and J usage is TRBJ1-2, with D perhaps TRBD1 (6 bases). Trimming left V 5 bases short and J 8 bases short, with 15 bases between. The CDR3 is 12 residues long. CDR1 SQVTM and CDR2 ANQGSEA come from the germline V gene.